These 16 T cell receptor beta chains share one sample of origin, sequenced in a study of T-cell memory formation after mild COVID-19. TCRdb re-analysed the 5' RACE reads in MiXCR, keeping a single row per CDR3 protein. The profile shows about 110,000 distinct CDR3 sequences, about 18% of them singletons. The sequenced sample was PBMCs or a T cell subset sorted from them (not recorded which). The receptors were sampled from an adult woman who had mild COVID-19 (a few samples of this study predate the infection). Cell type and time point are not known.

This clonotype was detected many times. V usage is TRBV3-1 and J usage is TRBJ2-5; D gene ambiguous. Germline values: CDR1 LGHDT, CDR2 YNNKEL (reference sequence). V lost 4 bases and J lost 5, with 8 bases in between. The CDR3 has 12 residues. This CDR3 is CASSLRVETQYF. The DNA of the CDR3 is TGTGCCAGCAGCCTACGGGTGGAGACCCAGTACTTC.

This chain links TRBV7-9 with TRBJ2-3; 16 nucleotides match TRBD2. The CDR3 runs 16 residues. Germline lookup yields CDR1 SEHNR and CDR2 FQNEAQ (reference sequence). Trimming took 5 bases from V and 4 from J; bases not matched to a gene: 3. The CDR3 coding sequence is TGTGCCAGCAGCACGGGACTAGCGGGAGGGGCAGATACGCAGTATTTT. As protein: CASSTGLAGGADTQYF.

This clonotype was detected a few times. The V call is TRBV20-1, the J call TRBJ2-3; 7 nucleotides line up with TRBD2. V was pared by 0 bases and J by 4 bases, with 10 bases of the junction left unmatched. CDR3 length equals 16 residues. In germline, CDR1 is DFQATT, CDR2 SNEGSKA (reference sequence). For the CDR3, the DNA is TGCAGTGCTAGAGATCTCGCTGGCGGGAGTGCAGATACGCAGTATTTT. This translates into CSARDLAGGSADTQYF.

The CDR3 DNA reads TGCGCCAGCAGCCATACAGACAGCAACACCGGGGAGCTGTTTTTT. Encoded protein: CASSHTDSNTGELFF. The chain has TRBV4-1 and TRBJ2-2, with a tentative D call TRBD1 (5 bases). Germline CDR1 MGHRA, CDR2 YSYEKL. There are 15 residues in the CDR3. V was pared by 3 bases and J by 2 bases, with 10 bases between.

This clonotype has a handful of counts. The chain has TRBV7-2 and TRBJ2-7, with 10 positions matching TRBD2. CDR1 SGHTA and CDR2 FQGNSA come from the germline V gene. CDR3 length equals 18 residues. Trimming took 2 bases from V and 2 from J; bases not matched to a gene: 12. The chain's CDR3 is CASSLTGLAEEGAYEQYF. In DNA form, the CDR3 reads TGTGCCAGCAGCTTAACCGGACTAGCGGAGGAGGGGGCCTACGAGCAGTACTTC.

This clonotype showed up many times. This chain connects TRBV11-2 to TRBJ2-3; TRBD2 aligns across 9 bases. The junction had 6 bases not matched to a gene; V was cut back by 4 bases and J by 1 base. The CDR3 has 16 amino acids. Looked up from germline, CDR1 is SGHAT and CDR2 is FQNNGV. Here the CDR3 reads CASSSGTSLRTDTQYF. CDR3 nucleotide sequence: TGTGCCAGCAGCTCCGGGACTAGCTTACGCACAGATACGCAGTATTTT.

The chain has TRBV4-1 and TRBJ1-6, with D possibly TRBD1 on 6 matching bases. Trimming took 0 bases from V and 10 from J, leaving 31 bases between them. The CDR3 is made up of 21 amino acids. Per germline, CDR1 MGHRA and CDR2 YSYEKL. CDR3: CASSQDPYIRTVAGEESPLHF. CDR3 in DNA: TGCGCCAGCAGCCAAGATCCGTATATTCGGACGGTCGCAGGGGAGGAATCACCCCTCCACTTT.

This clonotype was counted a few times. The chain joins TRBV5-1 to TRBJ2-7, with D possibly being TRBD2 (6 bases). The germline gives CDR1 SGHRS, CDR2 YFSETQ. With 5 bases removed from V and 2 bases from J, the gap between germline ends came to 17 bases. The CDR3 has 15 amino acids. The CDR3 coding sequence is TGCGCCAGCAGACTGACATGGGGGGACCCCTACGAGCAGTACTTC. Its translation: CASRLTWGDPYEQYF.

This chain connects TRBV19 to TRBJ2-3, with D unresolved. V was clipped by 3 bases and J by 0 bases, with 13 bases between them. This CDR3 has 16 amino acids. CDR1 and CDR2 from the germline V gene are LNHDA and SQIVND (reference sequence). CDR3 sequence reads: CASSIYSLASTDTQYF. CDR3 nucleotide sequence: TGTGCCAGTAGTATCTACAGCCTGGCTAGCACAGATACGCAGTATTTT.

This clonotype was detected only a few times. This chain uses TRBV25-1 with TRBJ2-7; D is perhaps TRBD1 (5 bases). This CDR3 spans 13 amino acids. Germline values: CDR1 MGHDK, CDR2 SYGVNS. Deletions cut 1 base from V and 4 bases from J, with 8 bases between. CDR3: CASSEFQGYEQYF. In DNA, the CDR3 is TGTGCCAGCAGTGAATTTCAGGGTTACGAGCAGTACTTC.

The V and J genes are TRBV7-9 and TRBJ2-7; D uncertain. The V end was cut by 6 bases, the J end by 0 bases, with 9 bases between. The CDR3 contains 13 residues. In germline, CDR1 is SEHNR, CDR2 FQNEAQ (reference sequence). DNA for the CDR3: TGTGCCAGCAGTCGACCGAGCTCCTACGAGCAGTACTTC. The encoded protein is CASSRPSSYEQYF.

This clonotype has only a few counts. In DNA form, the CDR3 reads TGCAGCGTTGCGGACAGCTCCTACGAGCAGTACTTC. Amino acids: CSVADSSYEQYF. The V call is TRBV29-1, the J call TRBJ2-7, with D tentatively TRBD1 (6 bases). Germline V lookup: CDR1 SQVTM, CDR2 ANQGSEA. The CDR3 is 12 amino acids. V gave up 4 bases and J gave up 0 bases, with 7 bases separating them.

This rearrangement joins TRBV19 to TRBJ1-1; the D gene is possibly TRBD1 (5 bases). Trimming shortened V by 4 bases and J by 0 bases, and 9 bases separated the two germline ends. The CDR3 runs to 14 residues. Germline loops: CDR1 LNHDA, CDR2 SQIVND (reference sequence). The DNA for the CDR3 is TGTGCCAGTAGTACCGGGACTTTGAACACTGAAGCTTTCTTT. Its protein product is CASSTGTLNTEAFF. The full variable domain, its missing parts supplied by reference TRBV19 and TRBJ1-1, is DGGITQSPKYLFRKEGQNVTLSCEQNLNHDAMYWYRQDPGQGLRLIYYSQIVNDFQKGDIAEGYSVSREKKESFPLTVTSAQKNPTAFYLCASSTGTLNTEAFFGQGTRLTVV.

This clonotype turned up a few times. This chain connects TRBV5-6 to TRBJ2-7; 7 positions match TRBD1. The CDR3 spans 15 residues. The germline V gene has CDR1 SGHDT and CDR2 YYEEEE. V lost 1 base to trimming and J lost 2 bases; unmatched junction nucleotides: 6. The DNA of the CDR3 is TGTGCCAGCAGCTTGTTGACAGGGTCCCCCTACGAGCAGTACTTC. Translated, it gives CASSLLTGSPYEQYF.

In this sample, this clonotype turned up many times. This chain's CDR3 is CASSLGTGGFSSYEQYF. The CDR3 bases are TGTGCCAGCAGCTTAGGGACAGGGGGTTTTTCCTCCTACGAGCAGTACTTC. The chain carries TRBV7-2 and TRBJ2-7; 10 bases agree with TRBD1. Germline V gene sequence: CDR1 SGHTA, CDR2 FQGNSA. This CDR3 region has 17 residues. V shed 1 base, J shed 0 bases, and the junction held 6 bases outside the gene matches.

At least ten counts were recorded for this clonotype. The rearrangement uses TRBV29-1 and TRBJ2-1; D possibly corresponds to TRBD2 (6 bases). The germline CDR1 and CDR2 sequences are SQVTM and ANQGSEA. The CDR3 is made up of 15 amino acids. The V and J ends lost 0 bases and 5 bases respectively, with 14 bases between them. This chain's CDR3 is CSVEDTRRGHNEQFF. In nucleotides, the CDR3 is TGCAGCGTTGAAGACACGCGGAGGGGTCACAATGAGCAGTTCTTC.